What follows describes a single T cell receptor (beta chain). This clone was observed a few times. Its cognate antigen has yet to be identified. Base qualities are not at hand, and no much larger clone is one base apart. The sample originates from a study of shared clonotypes between healthy human individuals (dated by TCRdb to about 2020). Background for the entire study: A few men and a couple of women, aged 18 to 49 years, made up the cohort. For each donor, CD4 naive and CD4 memory were each run on three plates, CD8 naive on two plates, and CD8 memory on one plate. The study deeply sequenced blood TCR repertoires of about 5 healthy adults to estimate repertoire size and the extent of clonotype sharing between individuals. Libraries were prepared and TCR repertoires were sequenced by different laboratories using diverse techniques, in order to increase sequencing depth and limit assay-specific biases. Each donor's leukapheresis produced roughly between roughly 0.85 and 10 billion PBMCs. The paper's findings and limits, for the study overall: The small number of donors limited the genetic and exposure-history diversity represented. Based on pairwise subsampling, the degree of clonotype sharing among donors was expected to be affected by sequencing depth. Even with the large sequencing depth, rarefaction of the sorted-subset datasets indicated that sequencing was incomplete. Larger estimated clonotype richness was generally found for naive subsets than for memory subsets. Sampling was limited to blood, and TCR repertoires in tissue likely differ from TCR repertoires in blood. Roughly 5% of naive CD4, more than 3% of naive CD8, approximately 2.2% of memory CD4, and approximately 0.4% of memory CD8 clonotypes were shared across a few donors. Compared with non-shared clonotypes, clonotypes shared by all four sorted-subset donors had higher generation probabilities.

The CDR3 numbers 15 residues from cysteine through phenylalanine. Only the CDR3 DNA stays, 45 bases, in frame from base 1. Deletion took 6 bases off V and 0 bases off J, with a span of 12 bases between the germline ends. TCR CDR3 regions were amplified from genomic DNA by multiplex PCR using the deep immunoSEQ assay. Genomic DNA extracted from each cell subset was distributed evenly over all wells of several immunoSEQ 96-well plates, and each plate served as one replicate. Each replicate PCR for sorted subsets received approximately 200 ng genomic DNA, equal to roughly 33,000 T cell genomes. Purified libraries were measured with a Qubit 3.0 fluorometer, size-checked on a Bioanalyzer 2100, and measured again with the KAPA Library Quantification kit. A separate single-read 150-cycle Illumina NextSeq 550 flow cell was used to sequence each immunoSEQ 96-well plate. The original methods were these. Because the immunoSEQ output included only junctional sequences and no quality scores, the filtering could not be the same as the filtering used for full-length reads. To assign V/J genes and CDR3, sequences were annotated using PyIR, a Python wrapper for IgBLAST v1.9, with IMGT germline references. Reads were filtered out if the reads had weak V/J assignments (E-value above 1e-6), no CDR3, stop codons, out-of-frame junctions, or ambiguous translated residues. V3J clonotypes were defined by identical inferred V gene, J gene, and CDR3 amino acid sequence. Percentage overlap between repertoires was calculated by dividing the number of shared unique clonotypes by the size of the smaller repertoire. Repertoire richness was assessed with RTK rarefaction, the Chao1 estimator, and Recon v2.1 estimates of unobserved clonotypes. Generation probabilities for all TCRbeta clonotypes obtained by the gDNA method from a handful of donors were computed using OLGA. TCRdb holds this immuneACCESS table with in-frame rearrangements only. Some clones are missing; in checked studies, unresolved V genes explain under half, and the rest has no known cause. That table is the source of V, J and clone size, and D and trimming were worked out from the DNA. This sample holds about 1 million clones; around four fifths were observed only once. The ten largest clones take up 1.4% of the sample.

Healthy HIV-negative adults with no recently reported acute infections or vaccinations were included as donors. Every donor was a Caucasian adult residing in Nashville, Tennessee, USA. Magnetic negative selection was used to enrich CD4+ T cells, after which naive cells were positively selected on CD45RA and the negative fraction became the memory subset. Blood was obtained by leukapheresis, after which PBMCs were separated by Ficoll-Histopaque density gradient centrifugation and cryopreserved in liquid nitrogen vapor phase. Analytical flow cytometry was used to check the purity and quantity of each magnetically sorted T cell population. Each sorted fraction had its genomic DNA isolated and then quantified by UV absorbance on a Nanodrop 2000c.

The chain links TRBV23-1 with TRBJ2-4; the D segment could be TRBD1, given 5 matching bases. TRBV23-1 has ORF status, its function being uncertain. The TCR originated in a man between 18 and 35 years old in good health. Sequenced sample: memory CD4+ T cells sorted from blood. The sample's cell subset or site label, in plain terms: CD45RA-negative fraction. In nucleotide form, the sequence is TGCGCCAGCAGCCCCAGGGCAAGAGCCAAAAACATTCAGTACTTC. This codes for CASSPRARAKNIQYF.